This is a list of T cell receptor beta chains from one sample in a study of Graves' ophthalmopathy and Graves' hyperthyroidism. TCRdb passed the multiplex PCR reads through MiXCR, listing each CDR3 protein once. This sample carries approximately 700,000 distinct CDR3 sequences, roughly 41% of them seen once, and the ten largest clones take about 40%. The sample was peripheral blood. The receptors were gathered from an adult man with Graves' ophthalmopathy. CDR3s include the opening cysteine and the closing phenylalanine or tryptophan. The D gene is left open where the match is weak. Not every row has a clone size; where given, it reads once, few, many or a size class.

>-|TRBV7-4|TRBJ2-7|-
TGTGCCAGCAGCTTACTACTAGAGCAGTACTTC
CASSLLLEQYF
>-|TRBV7-3|TRBJ2-2|many
TGTGCCAGCAGACGAAGCGGCACCGGGGAGCTGTTTTTT
CASRRSGTGELFF
>-|TRBV25-1|TRBJ2-2|-
TGTGCCAGCAGTCGGACAGCCCAGGGATCCGGGAAGCTGTTTTTT
CASSRTAQGSGKLFF
>TRBD2|TRBV7-9|TRBJ2-5|-
TGTGCCAGCAGTGAAGGGCGGGGGGGAGAGGAAGAGACCCAGTACTTC
CASSEGRGGEEETQYF
>TRBD2|TRBV10-3|TRBJ2-5|-
TGTGCCATCAGTACGACTAGCGGGGGGGAAGAGACCCAGTACTTC
CAISTTSGGEETQYF
>TRBD1|TRBV19|TRBJ1-6|many
TGTGCCAGTAGTACGACAGGGGACTCACCCCTCCACTTT
CASSTTGDSPLHF
>TRBD2|TRBV7-9|TRBJ2-3|few
TGTGCCAGCAGCAAGACTAGCGGAGCCCCCCCAGATACGCAGTATTTT
CASSKTSGAPPDTQYF
>TRBD1|TRBV7-2|TRBJ1-5|many
TGTGCCAGCAGCTTGGGACAGGGGGCGAATCAGCCCCAGCATTTT
CASSLGQGANQPQHF
>-|TRBV20-1|TRBJ2-2|-
TGCAGTGCTAGAGTCGGGCTAGCTGCCTCGATCACCGGGGAGCTGTTTTTT
CSARVGLAASITGELFF
>-|TRBV7-9|TRBJ2-6|-
TGTGCCAGCAGCACATACGGGAAGGCGTCTGGGGCCAACGTCCTGACTTTC
CASSTYGKASGANVLTF
>-|TRBV19|TRBJ1-2|many
TGTGCCAGTGAACGATGGACACCGTATGGCTACACCTTC
CASERWTPYGYTF
>-|TRBV7-9|TRBJ1-4|few
TGTGCCAGCAGCCGACCGGACTGGGCGGGGTACCGAACAGATTCTAATGAAAAACTGTTTTTT
CASSRPDWAGYRTDSNEKLFF
>-|TRBV9|TRBJ1-2|many
TGTGCCAGCATGACAGGACGGATAGCTAACTATGGCTACACCTTC
CASMTGRIANYGYTF
>-|TRBV25-1|TRBJ1-6|-
TGTGTCAGTAGTGGAGATGTAGGGGCCTCACCCCTCCACTTT
CVSSGDVGASPLHF
>-|TRBV20-1|TRBJ2-5|few
TGCAGTGCTCTTGAGGGGGGGGGCTTCCAAGAGACCCAGTACTTC
CSALEGGGFQETQYF
>-|TRBV5-1|TRBJ2-7|few
TGCGCCAGCAGCATCCAGACAGGCAGAGCCTACGAGCAGTACTTC
CASSIQTGRAYEQYF
>-|TRBV29-1|TRBJ2-6|-
TGCAGCGTTGACGTATCCACGAGGGCCAACGTCCTGACTTTC
CSVDVSTRANVLTF
>-|TRBV15|TRBJ1-2|-
TGTGCCACCAGCAGCTGGGTTAGCCTCGGGGCCCGTGGCTACACCTTC
CATSSWVSLGARGYTF
>-|TRBV2|TRBJ1-1|-
TGTGCCAGCAGTTTGTTGCAGCTGAACACTGAAGCTTTCTTT
CASSLLQLNTEAFF
>-|TRBV4-2|TRBJ1-2|few
TGTGCCAGCAGCCAAGACCTGAACTATGGCTACACCTTC
CASSQDLNYGYTF
>-|TRBV5-6|TRBJ1-3|-
TGTGCCAGCAGCTTCGCAGCGGGGGACCCTGGAAACACCATATATTTT
CASSFAAGDPGNTIYF
>TRBD2|TRBV2|TRBJ2-5|many
TGTGCCAGCGGACTAGCGGGAGTAGAGACCCAGTACTTC
CASGLAGVETQYF
>-|TRBV14|TRBJ1-2|-
TGTGCCAGCAGCCAAGTCAGAGCATATGGCTACACCTTC
CASSQVRAYGYTF
>-|TRBV6-5|TRBJ1-3|-
TGTGCCAGCAGTTACTCGGAAGCCCCTGGAAACACCATATATTTT
CASSYSEAPGNTIYF
>-|TRBV4-2|TRBJ2-3|-
TGTGCCAGCAGCCAAGACGGAACTAGCTCGACGCAGTATTTT
CASSQDGTSSTQYF
>-|TRBV29-1|TRBJ1-2|-
TGCAGCGTTAACGCATTGGGAGATGGCTACACCTTC
CSVNALGDGYTF
>-|TRBV7-2|TRBJ1-2|-
TGTGCCAGCAGCTTAGTTCGGGGCGCACATGGCTACACCTTC
CASSLVRGAHGYTF
>-|TRBV9|TRBJ2-7|many
TGTGCCAGCAGCCCAAGTGGCAGCTCCTACGAGCAGTACTTC
CASSPSGSSYEQYF
>-|TRBV7-9|TRBJ1-2|many
TGTGCCAGCAGCACCCGAGGGGGTGAATCTGGCTATGGCTACACCTTC
CASSTRGGESGYGYTF
>-|TRBV2|TRBJ2-2|many
TGTGCCAGCAGTGTCGGGACCCCTGGGACCGGGGAGCTGTTTTTT
CASSVGTPGTGELFF
>-|TRBV7-9|TRBJ2-7|-
TGTGCCAGCAGTGCCCCGGGACTTACCTACGAGCAGTACTTC
CASSAPGLTYEQYF
>-|TRBV5-1|TRBJ1-1|many
TGCGCCAGCAGCTTGACACTATACACGAACACTGAAGCTTTCTTT
CASSLTLYTNTEAFF
>TRBD2|TRBV25-1|TRBJ2-2|once
TGTGCCAGCAGTATCTCTCCGGGAGGGCCAATCGGGGAGCTGTTTTTT
CASSISPGGPIGELFF
>TRBD2|TRBV11-1|TRBJ2-7|-
TGTGCCAGCAGCAATCGACTAGCGGGAGGCACCTACGAGCAGTACTTC
CASSNRLAGGTYEQYF
>-|TRBV6-6|TRBJ1-1|-
TGTGCCAGCAGGGGGAGGGAGGCTTTCTTT
CASRGREAFF
>-|TRBV20-1|TRBJ1-5|once
TGCAGTGCCTCCAGATTAAATCAGCCCCAGCATTTT
CSASRLNQPQHF
>-|TRBV6-1|TRBJ1-1|-
TGTGCCAGCAGTGGAGACCCACCGAGAGGAACTGAAGCTTTCTTT
CASSGDPPRGTEAFF
>-|TRBV19|TRBJ2-7|few
TGTGCCAGTAGTATGGGGAGGGGGCAAGGCTACGAGCAGTACTTC
CASSMGRGQGYEQYF
>TRBD1|TRBV2|TRBJ1-6|many
TGTGCCAGTACACGCCGGGACAGGGAGGCTTCACCCCTCCACTTT
CASTRRDREASPLHF
>TRBD1|TRBV2|TRBJ1-3|-
TGTGCCAGCAGACCGGGACAGGGAAACACCATATATTTT
CASRPGQGNTIYF
>TRBD1|TRBV6-5|TRBJ2-7|-
TGTGCCAGCGGAAGGGGGCTCGAGCAGTACTTC
CASGRGLEQYF
>TRBD1|TRBV20-1|TRBJ2-7|few
TGCAGTGCTAGCGGTACAGGGGGACGCTACGAGCAGTACTTC
CSASGTGGRYEQYF
>-|TRBV29-1|TRBJ1-2|-
TGCAGCGTTGAGGGGCAGACGGATAGCTATGGCTACACCTTC
CSVEGQTDSYGYTF
>TRBD1|TRBV2|TRBJ1-4|-
TGTGCCAGCAGTGAACCCCTCGACAGGGCAACTAATGAAAAACTGTTTTTT
CASSEPLDRATNEKLFF
>TRBD1|TRBV2|TRBJ2-5|-
TGTGCCAGCAGCCGCTCCGGACAGGGAGGAGAGACCCAGCACTTC
CASSRSGQGGETQHF